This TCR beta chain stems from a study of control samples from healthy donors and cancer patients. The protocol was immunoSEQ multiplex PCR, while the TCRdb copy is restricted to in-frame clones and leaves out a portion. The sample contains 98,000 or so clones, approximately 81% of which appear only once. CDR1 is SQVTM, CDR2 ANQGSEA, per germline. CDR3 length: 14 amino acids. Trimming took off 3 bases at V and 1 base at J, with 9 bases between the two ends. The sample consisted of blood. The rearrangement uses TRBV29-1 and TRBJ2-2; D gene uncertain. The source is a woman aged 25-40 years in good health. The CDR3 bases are TGCAGCGTTGATCTCTCGGGGAACACCGGGGAGCTGTTTTTT. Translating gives CSVDLSGNTGELFF.